This TCR beta chain originates from a study of blood T cell repertoires in COVID-19 (TCRdb year 2020). About the full investigation: Collaborator samples came from the United States, Italy and Spain and covered acute and convalescent phases of COVID-19. The material from the prospective study consisted of cDNA or gDNA derived from T cells, B-cell-depleted T cells, or PBMCs. The dataset comprised deeply sampled blood TCRbeta repertoires from subjects exposed to, actively infected with, or recovered from COVID-19. The repertoires were made available in a free public database intended to serve as a resource for research on the immune response to SARS-CoV-2. Samples came from the ongoing ImmuneRACE study (first 160 participants) plus 1,254 subjects from 6 global collaborators. The sample metadata nearly always contained a de-identified subject ID, COVID-19 status, age in years and sex. Where available, HLA class I and class II types were taken from metadata supplied by the sample provider and were not determined by assay-based typing. Overall results and qualifications from the work: The quantity of clinical and demographic metadata differed by source and by participant and was supplied without curation.

Per the germline V gene, MDHEN is the CDR1 and SYDVKM is the CDR2. The trim is 6 bases for V and 2 bases for J, with a gap of 13 bases between the germline ends. The CDR3 covers 14 residues, taking in both the cysteine and the phenylalanine. Only the CDR3 DNA stays, 42 bases, in frame from base 1. TCRbeta CDR3 regions were amplified from genomic DNA using the immunoSEQ Assay, a bias-controlled multiplex PCR. From the authors' description of their analysis: The number of nucleated cells in each sample was estimated by amplification of reference gene primers within the assay. To quantify the absolute abundance of each unique TCRbeta CDR3 rearrangement, sequence reads were collapsed and filtered. For each sample, productive Simpson clonality was calculated as the square root of Simpson's diversity index over productive rearrangements. TCRdb mirrors the immuneACCESS table, restricted to in-frame sequences. Some clones are absent from its copies; in checked studies, under half trace to an unresolved V gene, and the reason for the others is unknown. The V and J calls and the clone size are those of that table, but D and trimming were determined from the DNA. The sample table shows under 200,000 clones, and approximately 80% are seen once. In total, the top ten clones hold around 10% of the sample.

This clone is classified as large (0.1 to 1%). Its antigen target is currently unknown. Per-base qualities were not stored, and no clone one base away is much larger. Enrolling through a virtual design, the prospective study's participants ranged in age from roughly 18 to 100 years and lived across 20 to 25 United States geographic areas. In the prospective study, cohorts were assigned on the basis of participant-reported clinical history obtained from a screening survey and a study questionnaire. ImmuneRACE Cohort 3 recovered participants were defined by two consecutive negative NP/OP PCR tests, healthcare professional clearance, or symptom resolution. In the prospective study, whole blood, serum and a nasopharyngeal or oropharyngeal swab were collected from each participant by mobile phlebotomists. Prospective study participants could optionally give additional blood draws and questionnaires over an approximately two-month period. Before DNA extraction, prospective study blood samples were shipped either frozen or at room temperature.

The sequence was obtained from a man between 45 and 60 years old who had recovered from COVID-19. The sample comprised PBMCs or T cells enriched from blood (not recorded which). The chain is encoded by TRBV28 joined to TRBJ1-1; no confident D gene assignment can be made. The DNA is as follows: TGTGCCAGCAGCGTAGTCAACCGTAACACTGAAGCTTTCTTT. It translates as CASSVVNRNTEAFF.